The 6 T cell receptor beta chains in this list originate from one sample, sequenced in a study of human T cells and chemical hapten exposure. Time point reported: patch test 3, about 24 weeks after DPC sensitization. Treatment specified: therapeutic diphenylcyclopropenone sensitization with weekly scalp DPC. TCRdb itself ran the RACE reads through MiXCR, one entry per CDR3 protein. The table lists 150,000 to 200,000 distinct CDR3 sequences, 28% of them singletons. The sequenced sample was whole blood, obtained in connection with sensitization to the hapten diphenylcyclopropenone (DPC). Every receptor here comes from a woman between 18 and 30 years old with alopecia areata. Some clones in this sample may be carry-over from other donors' samples.

The V and J genes are TRBV9 and TRBJ1-1; 7 bases match TRBD1. The CDR3 contains 15 residues. The V and J ends lost 0 bases and 1 base, in that order; junction bases with no gene match: 3. Germline V lookup: CDR1 SGDLS, CDR2 YYNGEE. DNA of the CDR3: TGTGCCAGCAGCGTAGGAGGGGGCCAGAACACTGAAGCTTTCTTT. It translates to CASSVGGGQNTEAFF.

This clonotype has only one observation. The chain combines TRBV4-1 with TRBJ2-5, with 8 bases that match TRBD2. The V gene's germline CDR1 is MGHRA and CDR2 YSYEKL. The V and J ends lost 0 bases and 7 bases, in that order; junction bases with no gene match: 7. The CDR3 contains 15 residues. The CDR3 DNA follows: TGCGCCAGCAGCCAAGATTCGGGGGGGGTCCGGACCCAGTACTTC. Encoded protein: CASSQDSGGVRTQYF.

CDR3 residues: CASSQGGQGQNIQYF. The DNA of the CDR3 is TGTGCCAGCAGCCAAGGGGGGCAGGGCCAGAACATTCAGTACTTC. This sequence joins TRBV3-1 and TRBJ2-4, with D tentatively TRBD1 (6 bases). Trimming took off 1 base at V and 7 bases at J, with 14 bases between the two ends. This CDR3 spans 15 amino acids. The germline V gene has CDR1 LGHDT and CDR2 YNNKEL (reference sequence).

This chain connects TRBV24-1 to TRBJ2-5, with D unresolved. This CDR3 has 13 amino acids. The germline V and J ends were trimmed by 4 bases and 2 bases, with 7 bases remaining between them. The germline V gene has CDR1 KGHDR and CDR2 SFDVKD. CDR3 DNA sequence: TGTGCCACCAGTGAGGGCGGACAAGAGACCCAGTACTTC. This codes for CATSEGGQETQYF.

This clonotype was counted between two and nine times. This chain uses TRBV12-3 or TRBV12-4 with TRBJ1-2, with D possibly TRBD1 on 5 matching bases. The germline V and J ends were trimmed by 6 bases and 4 bases, with 12 bases remaining between them. This CDR3 has 13 amino acids. CDR3 sequence reads: CASRSQEGYGYTF. The DNA of the CDR3 is TGTGCCAGCAGATCACAGGAAGGCTATGGCTACACCTTC.

As DNA, the CDR3 is TGCGCCAGCAGCTTGTCACCCTGGGAGGACCACGAGCAGTACTTC. Translation gives CASSLSPWEDHEQYF. This sequence joins TRBV5-1 and TRBJ2-7, with a possible D match to TRBD2 (6 bases). CDR3 size: 15 residues. Trimming left V 1 base short and J 5 bases short, with 16 bases between. Germline CDR1 SGHRS, CDR2 YFSETQ.